These 26 T cell receptor beta chains were all obtained from the same sample, sequenced in a study of blood T cell repertoires in COVID-19. Profiling relied on immunoSEQ multiplex PCR, and the TCRdb table lists in-frame clones only, not all of them. The top ten hold about 3% of the sample, which has 70,000 to 100,000 clones, approximately 91% seen once. Sequenced input: peripheral blood. Every receptor here comes from an elderly woman with acute or convalescent COVID-19.

The chain recombines TRBV20-1 with TRBJ2-2; D gene uncertain. The CDR3 runs to 14 residues. V dropped 3 bases and J dropped 4 bases, with 12 bases sitting between them. Germline loops: CDR1 DFQATT, CDR2 SNEGSKA (reference sequence). The CDR3 DNA sequence: TGCAGTGCTAGTTTCTCAGCGACCACCGGGGAGCTGTTTTTT. This sequence encodes CSASFSATTGELFF.

This chain connects TRBV7-9 to TRBJ1-5, with D hard to call. V lost 0 bases and J lost 0, with 6 bases in between. The CDR3 spans 15 residues. Germline assignment: CDR1 SEHNR and CDR2 FQNEAQ (reference sequence). The CDR3 sequence: CASSLAGDSNQPQHF. In DNA, the CDR3 is TGTGCCAGCAGCTTAGCTGGAGATAGCAATCAGCCCCAGCATTTT.

The rearrangement uses TRBV5-4 and TRBJ2-3; 7 bases match TRBD1. Trimming cost V 0 bases and J 5 bases; bases outside gene matches: 3. The CDR3 has 14 amino acids. The V gene's germline CDR1 is SGHNT and CDR2 YYREEE (reference sequence). The DNA for the CDR3 is TGTGCCAGCAGCTTGGAGGGGGCCGGAGATACGCAGTATTTT. Translated, it gives CASSLEGAGDTQYF.

The V gene is TRBV18, the J gene TRBJ2-1; 7 bases fit TRBD1. V lost 3 bases, J lost 5 bases, and 7 bases stayed unmatched. The germline V gene has CDR1 KGHSH and CDR2 LQKENI. The length of the CDR3 is 15 residues. Here the CDR3 reads CASSPRTGGDNEQFF. CDR3 nucleotide sequence: TGTGCCAGCTCACCCCGGACAGGTGGGGACAATGAGCAGTTCTTC.

The rearrangement links TRBV27 to TRBJ2-1; 8 nucleotides match TRBD1. V dropped 6 bases and J dropped 8; count of bases not matched to a gene: 6. Germline CDR1 reads MNHEY; CDR2 reads SMNVEV (reference sequence). The CDR3 consists of 13 residues. DNA for the CDR3: TGTGCCAGCAGGAGGACAGGGCAATATGAGCAGTTCTTC. Translation: CASRRTGQYEQFF.

This clone came up a few times. The chain links TRBV3-1 (or the pseudogene TRBV3-2) to TRBJ2-6; maybe TRBD2 (6 bases). The CDR3 covers 17 residues. The V gene lost 3 bases and the J gene lost 0 bases, with 12 bases spanning the gap. CDR1 and CDR2 (germline): LGHDT, YNNKEL (reference sequence). In nucleotides, the CDR3 is TGTGCCAGCAGCCACCAGGCGGGGTTCTCTGGGGCCAACGTCCTGACTTTC. Its protein product is CASSHQAGFSGANVLTF.

The rearrangement uses TRBV12-2 and TRBJ2-1; the D call of TRBD2 is as the table states it, not checked on the DNA. TRBV12-2 constitutes a pseudogene. There are 16 residues in the CDR3. Here the CDR3 reads CASRLARGSTYNEQFF. CDR3 bases: TGTGCAAGTCGCTTAGCTCGGGGGAGCACCTACAATGAGCAGTTCTTC.

The chain links TRBV28 to TRBJ1-5; TRBD1 matches 8 bases. Germline values: CDR1 MDHEN, CDR2 SYDVKM. The CDR3 runs to 15 residues. V was clipped by 5 bases and J by 6 bases; unmatched bases: 9. The CDR3 bases are TGTGCCAGCAGTCCATTGGACAGGGTTGGTCAGCCCCAGCATTTT. Its translation is CASSPLDRVGQPQHF.

V and J are TRBV18 and TRBJ1-2; 7 bases align to TRBD1. V was clipped by 3 bases and J by 6 bases; unmatched bases: 4. Germline-derived CDR1 and CDR2 are KGHSH and LQKENI. CDR3 length: 13 amino acids. CDR3 in amino acids: CASSPLQGNGYTF. CDR3 DNA: TGTGCCAGCTCACCTTTACAGGGGAATGGCTACACCTTC.

CDR3 in DNA: TGTGCCAGTAGTATTGGTGGCAGGGGGCGGCTAAAACTGTTTTTT. Translation: CASSIGGRGRLKLFF. The chain has TRBV19 and TRBJ1-4; 8 positions match TRBD1. Unmatched junction bases numbered 10, after V lost 3 bases and J lost 10 bases. CDR1 and CDR2 (germline): LNHDA, SQIVND (reference sequence). CDR3 length equals 15 residues.

The gene calls are TRBV7-9 and TRBJ1-1; D may be TRBD1 (6 bases). The germline CDR1 and CDR2 sequences are SEHNR and FQNEAQ (reference sequence). With 1 base removed from V and 5 bases from J, the gap between germline ends came to 11 bases. The CDR3 totals 14 residues. The CDR3 protein is CASSLGAGATEAFF. CDR3 DNA: TGTGCCAGCAGCTTAGGGGCAGGGGCGACTGAAGCTTTCTTT.

Points on this clone: This specimen includes other DNA sequences encoding the same CDR3. The V gene is TRBV5-1, the J gene TRBJ1-2; 8 bases line up with TRBD1. V dropped 4 bases and J dropped 4; count of bases not matched to a gene: 6. Germline loops: CDR1 SGHRS, CDR2 YFSETQ. The CDR3 loop spans 14 amino acids. The CDR3 DNA reads as TGCGCCAGCAGCCCCGGACAGGGCGGCTATGGCTACACCTTC. It specifies CASSPGQGGYGYTF. Drawing the rest from reference TRBV5-1 and TRBJ1-2, the complete variable domain is KAGVTQTPRYLIKTRGQQVTLSCSPISGHRSVSWYQQTPGQGLQFLFEYFSETQRNKGNFPGRFSGRQFSNSRSEMNVSTLELGDSALYLCASSPGQGGYGYTFGSGTRLTVV.

This clone was seen more than once but under ten times. The V gene is TRBV28, the J gene TRBJ2-1, with D perhaps matching TRBD2 (6 bases). Trimming cost V 5 bases and J 7 bases, with 21 bases left between them. The V gene's germline CDR1 is MDHEN and CDR2 SYDVKM. This CDR3 is built from 16 residues. The CDR3, as DNA: TGTGCCAGCAGTGGCAGGACTGGCCGTGGGGGGAATGAGCAGTTCTTC. As protein: CASSGRTGRGGNEQFF.

J is TRBJ2-1 and V is TRBV5-6; tentative D call: TRBD2 (7 bases). Trimming left V 4 bases short and J 4 bases short, with 18 bases between. Germline V gene data show CDR1 as SGHDT and CDR2 as YYEEEE. There are 16 residues in the CDR3. CDR3: CASSTLGGAYYNEQFF. The CDR3, as DNA: TGTGCCAGCAGCACCCTGGGGGGGGCTTATTACAATGAGCAGTTCTTC.

This rearrangement joins TRBV28 to TRBJ1-1; D not resolved. There are 11 residues in the CDR3. Germline V CDR1 and CDR2: MDHEN, SYDVKM. V was cut by 5 bases and J by 8 bases, with 9 bases left in between. CDR3 in DNA: TGTGCCAGCAGTATGACAAGGGAAGCTTTCTTT. Its protein is CASSMTREAFF.

This chain joins TRBV2 and TRBJ1-6; no clear D gene. V was pared by 3 bases and J by 0 bases, with 9 bases between. The germline V gene encodes CDR1 SNHLY and CDR2 FYNNEI. The CDR3 totals 16 residues. The CDR3 nucleotides read TGTGCCAGCAGTGACAGGTCCCCCTCCTATAATTCACCCCTCCACTTT. Residues: CASSDRSPSYNSPLHF.

This clone was observed many times. This sequence joins TRBV9 and TRBJ1-3, with 11 bases aligning to TRBD1. This CDR3 is 16 amino acids long. V trimming: 2 bases; J trimming: 2 bases; junction bases outside the gene matches: 3. Germline V gene lookup returns CDR1 SGDLS and CDR2 YYNGEE. The DNA for the CDR3 is TGTGCCAGCAGCGTCTCGGGACAGGGGGCTGGAAACACCATATATTTT. This sequence encodes CASSVSGQGAGNTIYF.

This chain joins TRBV6-5 and TRBJ1-2; no reliable D call. In germline, CDR1 is MNHEY, CDR2 SVGAGI. The germline V and J ends were trimmed by 8 bases and 5 bases, with 15 bases remaining between them. The CDR3 extends over 13 amino acids. DNA of the CDR3: TGTGCCAGCGCCGGCAGTTCAGGATATGGCTACACCTTC. Protein product: CASAGSSGYGYTF.

The chain is built from TRBV6-5 and TRBJ2-5; perhaps TRBD1 as D (6 bases). Germline values: CDR1 MNHEY, CDR2 SVGAGI. V was cut by 7 bases and J by 1 base, with 10 bases left in between. The CDR3 totals 13 residues. The CDR3, as DNA: TGTGCCAGCAAAAGGACAGTCCAAGAGACCCAGTACTTC. Its translation: CASKRTVQETQYF.

Only one count was recorded for this clone. This sequence joins TRBV25-1 and TRBJ1-5; 10 bases line up with TRBD1. V lost 6 bases, J lost 1 base, and 0 bases stayed unmatched. Germline CDR1 reads MGHDK; CDR2 reads SYGVNS. The CDR3 extends over 14 amino acids. The CDR3 DNA sequence: TGTGCCAGCAGGGGACAGGGGAGCAATCAGCCCCAGCATTTT. Protein product: CASRGQGSNQPQHF.

This chain links TRBV9 with TRBJ2-5; possibly TRBD1 for D (7 bases). V lost 0 bases, J lost 1 base, and 10 bases lay in between. The CDR3 covers 15 residues. Germline lookup yields CDR1 SGDLS and CDR2 YYNGEE. In DNA form, the CDR3 reads TGTGCCAGCAGCGTAGACAGGGGAGGCCAAGAGACCCAGTACTTC. Translating gives CASSVDRGGQETQYF.

The V gene is TRBV4-3, the J gene TRBJ2-3, with 7 bases lining up with TRBD2. Per the germline V gene, CDR1 is LGHNA and CDR2 is YSLEER. The CDR3 totals 17 residues. With V trimmed by 0 bases and J by 0 bases, 6 bases remained unmatched. CDR3 residues: CASSQDFWDYSTDTQYF. In nucleotides, the CDR3 is TGCGCCAGCAGCCAAGACTTTTGGGACTATAGCACAGATACGCAGTATTTT.

This chain links TRBV19 with TRBJ2-7; 12 bases line up with TRBD2. Germline values: CDR1 LNHDA, CDR2 SQIVND (reference sequence). CDR3 length equals 15 residues. Unmatched junction bases numbered 3, after V lost 3 bases and J lost 3 bases. The CDR3 region is CASSMTSGGIYEQYF. In DNA form, the CDR3 reads TGTGCCAGTAGTATGACTAGCGGGGGAATCTACGAGCAGTACTTC.

The genes are TRBV29-1 and TRBJ2-3, with 7 positions matching TRBD2. Germline CDR1 SQVTM, CDR2 ANQGSEA. This CDR3 has 14 amino acids. Unmatched junction bases numbered 7, after V lost 4 bases and J lost 3 bases. CDR3 residues: CSVARTRRTDTQYF. The CDR3 region has the DNA TGCAGCGTTGCGAGGACTAGAAGAACAGATACGCAGTATTTT.

This clone was observed a single time. The chain has TRBV18 and TRBJ1-1; D not resolved. Germline-derived CDR1 and CDR2 are KGHSH and LQKENI. V was pared by 0 bases and J by 3 bases, with 11 bases between. This CDR3 spans 15 amino acids. In DNA form, the CDR3 reads TGTGCCAGCTCACCACCGTCAGTTCCTGACACTGAAGCTTTCTTT. It is translated as CASSPPSVPDTEAFF. The full variable domain, its missing parts supplied by reference TRBV18 and TRBJ1-1, is NAGVMQNPRHLVRRRGQEARLRCSPMKGHSHVYWYRQLPEEGLKFMVYLQKENIIDESGMPKERFSAEFPKEGPSILRIQQVVRGDSAAYFCASSPPSVPDTEAFFGQGTRLTVV.

This clone was observed a handful of times. The J gene is TRBJ1-2, the V gene TRBV21-1; the listed D gene, TRBD1, was not tested against the DNA. TRBV21-1 is a documented pseudogene. This CDR3 contains 16 residues. Here the CDR3 reads CASSARNETGPYGYTF. The CDR3 nucleotides read TGTGCCAGCAGCGCTAGAAATGAGACAGGGCCCTATGGCTACACCTTC.